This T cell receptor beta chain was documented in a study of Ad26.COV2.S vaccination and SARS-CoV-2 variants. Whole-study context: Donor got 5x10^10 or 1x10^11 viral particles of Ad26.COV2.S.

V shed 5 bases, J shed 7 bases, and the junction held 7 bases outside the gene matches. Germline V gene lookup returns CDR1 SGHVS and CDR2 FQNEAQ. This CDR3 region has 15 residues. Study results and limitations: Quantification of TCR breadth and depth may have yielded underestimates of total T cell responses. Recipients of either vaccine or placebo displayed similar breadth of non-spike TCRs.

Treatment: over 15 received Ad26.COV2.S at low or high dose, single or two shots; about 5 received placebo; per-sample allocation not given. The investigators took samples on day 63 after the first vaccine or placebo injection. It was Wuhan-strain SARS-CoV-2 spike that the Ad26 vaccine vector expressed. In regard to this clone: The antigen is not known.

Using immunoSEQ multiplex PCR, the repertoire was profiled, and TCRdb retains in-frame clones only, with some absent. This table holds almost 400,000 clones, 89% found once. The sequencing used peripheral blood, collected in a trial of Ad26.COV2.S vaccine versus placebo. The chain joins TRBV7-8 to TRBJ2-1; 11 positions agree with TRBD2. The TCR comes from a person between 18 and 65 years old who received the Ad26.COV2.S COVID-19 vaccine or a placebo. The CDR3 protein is CASSKLAGEKNEQFF. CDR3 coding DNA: TGTGCCAGCAGCAAACTAGCGGGAGAGAAGAATGAGCAGTTCTTC.